The rows below give T cell receptor beta chains drawn from one sample of a study of T cells expressing NK-cell markers. TCRdb derives one entry per CDR3 protein from the 5' RACE reads, leaving out DNA. The sample has approximately 150,000 distinct CDR3 sequences. Sequencing used blood T cells: a sorted CD56 or NKG2C T cell subset, CD4+ or CD8+ T cells, or bulk PBMC T cells (not recorded which). These receptors all come from a man between 18 and 35 years old in good health. CDR3s include the opening cysteine and the closing phenylalanine or tryptophan.

v_call	j_call	cdr3_aa
TRBV27	TRBJ2-1	CASSSQGLNEQFF
TRBV9	TRBJ2-7	CASSHPEQASSYEQYF
TRBV27	TRBJ2-6	CASSPGGVFGANVLTF
TRBV23-1	TRBJ2-5	CASRRTGGETQYF
TRBV6-5	TRBJ2-1	CASSYSGTGGAEQFF
TRBV7-8	TRBJ2-1	CASGGDSYNEQFF
TRBV7-9	TRBJ2-2	CASGSGTGETGELFF
TRBV6-5	TRBJ2-7	CASSYKLGLASPYEQYF
TRBV6-2/TRBV6-3	TRBJ2-1	CASSYSRTGLAGYNEQFF
TRBV6-5	TRBJ2-3	CASSPSDDTQYF
TRBV2	TRBJ2-4	CASSPAKNIQYF
TRBV3-1	TRBJ2-1	CASSQEGGWVMGHEQFF
TRBV14	TRBJ2-1	CASSQVSGSPYEQFF
TRBV7-9	TRBJ2-3	CASSPRIDTQYF
TRBV7-9	TRBJ2-5	CASSLWRAGEGETQYF
TRBV14	TRBJ2-2	CASSQAFSGANTGELFF
TRBV10-3	TRBJ2-7	CAISESLISSSYEQYF
TRBV7-2	TRBJ2-3	CASSLGTSRADTQYF
TRBV29-1	TRBJ2-7	CSVVGSGSSGYEQYF
TRBV29-1	TRBJ2-6	CSVETVSGANVLTF
TRBV6-5	TRBJ2-7	CASSYSVGILAGAFDEQYF
TRBV5-4	TRBJ1-1	CAAWGMNTEAFF
TRBV19	TRBJ1-1	CASSIVRRTGENTEAFF
TRBV10-3	TRBJ2-1	CAISEGLVSYNEQFF
TRBV11-1	TRBJ2-1	CASSLALAGLLSYNEQFF
TRBV7-6	TRBJ2-1	CASSWGPGNEQFF
TRBV20-1	TRBJ1-2	CSALAPNYGYTF
TRBV6-1	TRBJ2-1	CASSGTAHNEQFF
TRBV19	TRBJ2-1	CASSISLAGGPNNEQFF
TRBV11-3	TRBJ2-3	CASSPREDADTQYF
TRBV12-3/TRBV12-4	TRBJ2-6	CASRLQGAGANVLTF
TRBV29-1	TRBJ2-1	CSVDSGAPWNEQFF
TRBV14	TRBJ2-2	CASSQDLMGTGELFF
TRBV19	TRBJ1-4	CASSLSPDVGWKKEKLFF
TRBV20-1	TRBJ2-1	CSATTGESYNEQFF
TRBV19	TRBJ1-3	CASIYRDYSSGNTIYF
TRBV12-3/TRBV12-4	TRBJ2-1	CASSTQGYEQFF
TRBV27	TRBJ2-1	CASSPAGGAVDEQFF
TRBV7-9	TRBJ2-1	CASSAPGLAGPDNEQFF
TRBV29-1	TRBJ2-1	CSVVGRDWVNEQFF
TRBV20-1	TRBJ2-1	CSASPRWSGGSSYNEQFF
TRBV27	TRBJ2-6	CASSTRQGGSSGANVLTF
TRBV12-5	TRBJ2-5	CASGLVNQETQYF
TRBV24-1	TRBJ2-1	CATSADRGYNEQFF
TRBV7-8	TRBJ2-5	CASSYRQGSETQYF
TRBV2	TRBJ1-2	CASSEGETNYGYTF
TRBV2	TRBJ2-7	CASSEGVGLASSPYEQYF
TRBV5-6	TRBJ1-2	CASSGPGSRGYGYTF
TRBV14	TRBJ2-5	CASSLLSDLLSQYF